Listed below are T cell receptor beta chains from one sample, sequenced in a study of shared clonotypes between healthy human individuals. Libraries were prepared by immunoSEQ multiplex PCR; TCRdb keeps only in-frame clonotypes and omits some of them. The table includes hundreds of thousands of clones, more than 85% detected once. The material sequenced was naive CD8+ T cells sorted from blood. These receptors all come from a man aged 25 to 45 in good health. Each CDR3 is given with its conserved first and last residue.

j_gene | v_gene | CDR3aa
TRBJ2-1 | TRBV7-9 | CASSLSEGFYNEQFF
TRBJ2-2 | TRBV5-1 | CASSLGLAGVTGELFF
TRBJ2-1 | TRBV5-8 | CASSPGPPTYNEQFF
TRBJ2-1 | TRBV6-5 | CASSYSTRDSYNEQFF
TRBJ2-7 | TRBV6-1 | CASSEEYTSGYEQYF
TRBJ1-3 | TRBV6-1 | CASTAREYSGNTIYF
TRBJ2-3 | TRBV5-1 | CASSLGLAGGPLTDTQYF
TRBJ2-7 | TRBV19 | CASTNGLTYEQYF
TRBJ2-2 | TRBV13 | CASSLTVTGELFF
TRBJ2-1 | TRBV11-2 | CASSAGTGIDEQFF
TRBJ1-5 | TRBV7-8 | CASSLLGVQPQHF
TRBJ1-1 | TRBV7-9 | CASSSPLRMNTEAFF
TRBJ1-5 | TRBV11-2 | CASSLGTYETGVNQPQHF
TRBJ2-1 | TRBV29-1 | CSVEDVHGANEQFF
TRBJ2-3 | TRBV27 | CASSLGDGTQYF